This TCR beta chain originates from a study of spatial heterogeneity in lung cancer. The wider study: TCR and UMI combinations that were unique each appeared, on average, more than ten times in raw reads.

Germline CDR1 reads SGHVS; CDR2 reads FQNEAQ. The CDR3 covers 16 residues. V trimming: 3 bases; J trimming: 2 bases; junction bases outside the gene matches: 8. Noted time point: sample taken at primary tumor resection. Unsorted whole RNA of tumor, nontumor lung or frozen PBMC was sequenced. TCRdb used MiXCR to reprocess the 5' RACE reads, holding one entry per CDR3 protein. The table lists tens of thousands of distinct CDR3 sequences, around 5.8% of them singletons. The sequencing used PBMCs, collected at surgery. This receptor was identified in a male donor with early-stage non-small cell lung cancer. The rearrangement links TRBV7-8 to TRBJ2-5, with TRBD2 matching 8 bases. In DNA form, the CDR3 reads TGTGCCAGCAGCTTCGGTTTTAGCGGGACACAAGAGACCCAGTACTTC. Protein product: CASSFGFSGTQETQYF. Full variable domain (remainder filled in from reference TRBV7-8 and TRBJ2-5): GAGVSQSPRYKVAKRGQDVALRCDPISGHVSLFWYQQALGQGPEFLTYFQNEAQLDKSGLPSDRFFAERPEGSVSTLKIQRTQQEDSAVYLCASSFGFSGTQETQYFGPGTRLLVL.